The TCR beta chain under discussion was sequenced for a study of shared clonotypes between healthy human individuals. Study-level findings and limits: There were few donors, and this limited the genetic and exposure-history diversity represented.

Naivety among CD8 cells was defined by CD45RO negativity and positive CCR7 selection, thereby excluding terminally differentiated effector memory CD45RA+ cells. All participating donors were Caucasian adults from Nashville, Tennessee. On this clone itself: Its antigen is not known.

Some clones are missing from TCRdb's copy, which holds only in-frame ones; the method was immunoSEQ multiplex PCR. The sample contains around 1,900,000 clones, just under 95% of which appear only once. The specimen sequenced was naive CD8+ T cells from PBMCs. The source is a man aged 18 to 35 in good health. Some clones in this sample may be carry-over from other donors' samples.

In DNA form, the CDR3 reads TGTGCCAGCAGTCTCTTCCCGGGACTAAAAATGGGGCAGTTCTTC. It encodes CASSLFPGLKMGQFF. The gene calls are TRBV27 and TRBJ2-1; 7 bases are a match to TRBD2. The J segment lost 12 bases and the V segment lost 5 bases, leaving 16 bases of the junction unmatched. Germline assignment: CDR1 MNHEY and CDR2 SMNVEV (reference sequence). This CDR3 is built from 15 residues.